Each of the 32 T cell receptor beta chains below was sequenced from the same sample in a study of blood T cell repertoires in COVID-19. Sequencing was performed with immunoSEQ multiplex PCR; in TCRdb, only in-frame clones are kept and a portion is missing. The data hold some 190,000 clones, with about four fifths observed a single time. The specimen sequenced was peripheral blood. All receptors come from a woman aged 80 or older with COVID-19, enrolled during active disease.

This clone turned up a few times. The V and J genes are TRBV7-8 and TRBJ1-5; D not certain. Trimming took off 1 base at V and 5 bases at J, with 9 bases between the two ends. The CDR3 spans 14 residues. Germline V gene lookup returns CDR1 SGHVS and CDR2 FQNEAQ. This CDR3 is CASSLEQIDQPQHF. Here the CDR3 DNA reads TGTGCCAGCAGCTTAGAACAGATCGATCAGCCCCAGCATTTT. The full variable domain, rest sourced from reference TRBV7-8 and TRBJ1-5, is GAGVSQSPRYKVAKRGQDVALRCDPISGHVSLFWYQQALGQGPEFLTYFQNEAQLDKSGLPSDRFFAERPEGSVSTLKIQRTQQEDSAVYLCASSLEQIDQPQHFGDGTRLSIL.

The genes are TRBV21-1 and TRBJ2-7; TRBD2 is the table's D call, not checked against the DNA. TRBV21-1 is marked as a pseudogene. This CDR3 contains 18 residues. The CDR3 bases are TGTGCCAGCAGCCCCCCCTCAGGGAAGCGGGAGGACACATTGGAGCAGTACTTC. This codes for CASSPPSGKREDTLEQYF.

The V and J genes are TRBV3-1 (or the pseudogene TRBV3-2) and TRBJ1-5; D gene unclear. From germline, CDR1 is LGHDT and CDR2 YNNKEL (reference sequence). This CDR3 has 13 residues. Trimming shortened V by 4 bases and J by 5 bases, and 9 bases separated the two germline ends. DNA of the CDR3: TGTGCCAGCAGCCCCGGAGGATATCAGCCCCAGCATTTT. This translates into CASSPGGYQPQHF.

The J gene is TRBJ1-1, the V gene TRBV6-6; 8 nucleotides align to TRBD1. The germline CDR1 and CDR2 sequences are MNHNY and SVGAGI (reference sequence). V dropped 4 bases and J dropped 8; count of bases not matched to a gene: 3. This CDR3 spans 12 amino acids. DNA of the CDR3: TGTGCCAGCAGTTTTGACAGGGGCGAAGCTTTCTTT. This gives the protein CASSFDRGEAFF.

This chain uses TRBV3-1 (or the pseudogene TRBV3-2) with TRBJ1-1; unclear D gene. V was shortened by 1 base and J by 11 bases, with 17 bases between the two germline ends. The CDR3 length is 14 residues. CDR1 and CDR2 from the germline V gene are LGHDT and YNNKEL (reference sequence). CDR3 nucleotide sequence: TGTGCCAGCAGCCAAGCCCATTCCGTTTTTGGCGCTTTCTTT. Its protein is CASSQAHSVFGAFF.

As for this clone: The sample has other DNA sequences that encode this CDR3 too. The rearrangement uses TRBV7-8 and TRBJ2-2; D may be TRBD2 (6 bases). This CDR3 region has 14 residues. Trimming took off 1 base at V and 5 bases at J, with 8 bases between the two ends. Looked up from germline, CDR1 is SGHVS and CDR2 is FQNEAQ. In nucleotides, the CDR3 is TGTGCCAGCAGCTTAGGAGGAGGGACCGGGGAGCTGTTTTTT. It translates to CASSLGGGTGELFF.

V is TRBV29-1 and J is TRBJ1-2; no definite D call. Germline lookup yields CDR1 SQVTM and CDR2 ANQGSEA. Trimming cost V 5 bases and J 3 bases, with 4 bases left between them. The CDR3 has 10 residues. CDR3 in amino acids: CSVFDYGYTF. Written as DNA, the CDR3 is TGCAGCGTTTTCGACTATGGCTACACCTTC.

J is TRBJ1-6 and V is TRBV10-3; perhaps TRBD1 as D (6 bases). Trimming took off 4 bases at V and 7 bases at J, with 14 bases between the two ends. The CDR3 sequence is 15 residues long. The germline V gene has CDR1 ENHRY and CDR2 SYGVKD. CDR3 residues: CAISGRTERNSPLHF. CDR3 sequence (DNA): TGTGCCATCAGTGGACGGACAGAGAGAAATTCACCCCTCCACTTT.

This clone was recorded a few times. This chain connects TRBV2 to TRBJ2-1, with D possibly matching TRBD2 (6 bases). The length of the CDR3 is 14 residues. Germline V CDR1 and CDR2: SNHLY, FYNNEI. Trimming removed 4 bases at V and 6 bases at J, with 13 bases between. The CDR3 sequence is CASSALRGTNEQFF. The CDR3 DNA reads as TGTGCCAGCAGTGCTCTCCGGGGGACCAATGAGCAGTTCTTC.

The chain has TRBV5-4 and TRBJ1-1; TRBD1 is a possible D gene (5 bases). Germline V lookup: CDR1 SGHNT, CDR2 YYREEE (reference sequence). V gave up 4 bases and J gave up 5 bases, with 24 bases separating them. CDR3 length: 17 residues. CDR3 bases: TGTGCCAGCAGCCCTGCCGCCCCGGGGACGGGGGGTACTGAAGCTTTCTTT. Translating it yields CASSPAAPGTGGTEAFF. Using reference TRBV5-4 and TRBJ1-1 for the parts outside the CDR3, the full variable domain is ETGVTQSPTHLIKTRGQQVTLRCSSQSGHNTVSWYQQALGQGPQFIFQYYREEENGRGNFPPRFSGLQFPNYSSELNVNALELDDSALYLCASSPAAPGTGGTEAFFGQGTRLTVV.

The V gene is TRBV7-8, the J gene TRBJ1-5, with 7 bases fitting TRBD1. The trim removed 3 bases at V and 7 bases at J, leaving 6 bases unmatched. Germline V gene lookup returns CDR1 SGHVS and CDR2 FQNEAQ. This CDR3 is 14 amino acids long. CDR3 nucleotides: TGTGCCAGCAGCTTGGCAGGGGGTGGCCAGCCCCAGCATTTT. This codes for CASSLAGGGQPQHF.

This sequence joins TRBV2 and TRBJ1-5; 8 bases align to TRBD1. This CDR3 has 13 residues. Germline CDR1 and CDR2: SNHLY and FYNNEI. Trimming removed 4 bases from V and 5 bases from J; junction bases left unmatched: 1. DNA of the CDR3: TGTGCCAGCAGTGGGGACAGGCATCAGCCCCAGCATTTT. This encodes CASSGDRHQPQHF.

The rearrangement joins TRBV7-9 to TRBJ1-2, with a weak D call TRBD1 (6 bases). The CDR3 length is 13 residues. Germline-derived CDR1 and CDR2 are SEHNR and FQNEAQ (reference sequence). V was clipped by 3 bases and J by 5 bases, with 10 bases between them. The CDR3 bases are TGTGCCAGCAGCTTTGGGACACAGTATGGCTACACCTTC. It translates to CASSFGTQYGYTF.

This sequence joins TRBV18 and TRBJ1-2; D is undetermined. The CDR3 is made up of 13 amino acids. From germline, CDR1 is KGHSH and CDR2 LQKENI. The V end was cut by 5 bases, the J end by 4 bases, with 11 bases between. CDR3 loop: CASSSMESYGYTF. DNA for the CDR3: TGTGCCAGCTCAAGCATGGAGTCCTATGGCTACACCTTC.

This rearrangement joins TRBV25-1 to TRBJ1-4, with a tentative D call TRBD1 (6 bases). The germline CDR1 and CDR2 sequences are MGHDK and SYGVNS. The CDR3 consists of 17 residues. V shed 1 base and J shed 3 bases, with 15 bases lying between them. The CDR3 region is CASSEFGTDSPNEKLFF. The CDR3 bases are TGTGCCAGCAGTGAATTCGGGACGGACAGTCCTAATGAAAAACTGTTTTTT.

This clone has only one observation. The chain has TRBV11-2 and TRBJ1-5; unclear D gene. Germline V gene sequence: CDR1 SGHAT, CDR2 FQNNGV. V dropped 0 bases and J dropped 7 bases, with 7 bases sitting between them. The CDR3 is 13 amino acids. The DNA of the CDR3 is TGTGCCAGCAGCTTAGATCTAGGCCAGCCCCAGCATTTT. Its protein product is CASSLDLGQPQHF.

This chain uses TRBV3-1 (or the pseudogene TRBV3-2) with TRBJ2-3, with D perhaps matching TRBD2 (5 bases). Trimming stripped 4 bases from V and 1 base from J, with 9 bases between. The CDR3 length is 14 residues. The germline V gene encodes CDR1 LGHDT and CDR2 YNNKEL (reference sequence). CDR3 sequence reads: CASSPLRGTDTQYF. CDR3 nucleotide sequence: TGTGCCAGCAGCCCCCTGAGGGGCACAGATACGCAGTATTTT.

The gene calls are TRBV5-1 and TRBJ2-3; no reliable D call. V lost 4 bases and J 5 bases, leaving 11 bases between the germline ends. The CDR3 contains 13 residues. From germline, CDR1 is SGHRS and CDR2 YFSETQ. CDR3 sequence: CASSPPRLDTQYF. In DNA, the CDR3 is TGCGCCAGCAGCCCCCCTCGTCTAGATACGCAGTATTTT.

The chain joins TRBV2 to TRBJ2-1, with D tentatively TRBD2 (7 bases). V was shortened by 8 bases and J by 4 bases, with 12 bases between the two germline ends. The CDR3 is 13 amino acids. The germline V gene has CDR1 SNHLY and CDR2 FYNNEI. CDR3 sequence: CASWGGFYNEQFF. DNA of the CDR3: TGTGCCAGCTGGGGGGGCTTTTACAATGAGCAGTTCTTC.

The chain is built from TRBV7-9 and TRBJ1-5, with unresolved D. The germline V gene encodes CDR1 SEHNR and CDR2 FQNEAQ (reference sequence). This CDR3 is 15 amino acids long. Trimming took 2 bases from V and 5 from J, leaving 13 bases between them. The CDR3 loop reads CASSLRGGPDQPQHF. CDR3 nucleotides: TGTGCCAGCAGCTTACGGGGAGGGCCAGATCAGCCCCAGCATTTT.

The V call is TRBV3-1 (or the pseudogene TRBV3-2), the J call TRBJ2-2, with TRBD2 identical over 9 bases. The V and J ends lost 0 bases and 3 bases, in that order; junction bases with no gene match: 8. The germline gives CDR1 LGHDT, CDR2 YNNKEL (reference sequence). This CDR3 spans 18 amino acids. CDR3 loop: CASSQDVSAGGHTGELFF. The CDR3 DNA follows: TGTGCCAGCAGCCAAGATGTTTCGGCGGGAGGGCACACCGGGGAGCTGTTTTTT.

This chain uses TRBV4-2 with TRBJ1-5; perhaps TRBD1 as D (5 bases). The CDR3 sequence is 15 residues long. Trimming cost V 0 bases and J 9 bases, with 15 bases left between them. CDR1 is LGHNA and CDR2 is YNFKEQ in the germline V gene. The CDR3 DNA reads as TGTGCCAGCAGCCAAGATCTGGGGGGAGCGGGGCCCCAGCATTTT. It specifies CASSQDLGGAGPQHF.

V is TRBV3-1 (or the pseudogene TRBV3-2) and J is TRBJ2-3; possibly TRBD2 for D (6 bases). The ends were cut back, 3 bases at V and 4 bases at J, with 14 bases in the middle. Germline CDR1 reads LGHDT; CDR2 reads YNNKEL (reference sequence). CDR3 length equals 15 residues. The CDR3 DNA sequence: TGTGCCAGCAGCCACGGACTATCAGGGCCAGATACGCAGTATTTT. It yields the protein CASSHGLSGPDTQYF.

Of note for this clone: An end of the junction differs from the germline gene, which may be a read error. The chain joins TRBV7-7 to TRBJ2-5, with 11 bases fitting TRBD1. The CDR3 totals 15 residues. The germline CDR1 and CDR2 sequences are SSHAT and FNYEAQ (reference sequence). The CDR3 reads CASSPGQGAVETQYF. The CDR3 DNA reads as TGTGCTAGCAGCCCTGGACAGGGGGCTGTTGAGACCCAGTACTTC. Combining the CDR3 with reference TRBV7-7 and TRBJ2-5 gives the whole variable domain GAGVSQSPRYKVTKRGQDVTLRCDPISSHATLYWYQQALGQGPEFLTYFNYEAQPDKSGLPSDRFSAERPEGSISTLTIQRTEQRDSAMYRCASSPGQGAVETQYFGPGTRLLVL.

This chain links TRBV13 with TRBJ1-6, with D tentatively TRBD1 (6 bases). The CDR3 has 14 amino acids. Germline CDR1 PRHDT, CDR2 FYEKMQ (reference sequence). The V end was cut by 4 bases, the J end by 9 bases, with 13 bases between. Here the CDR3 reads CASSSDSLVSPLHF. CDR3 nucleotide sequence: TGTGCCAGCAGCTCGGACAGTCTGGTTTCACCCCTCCACTTT.

This clone turned up a few times. V gene TRBV3-1 (or the pseudogene TRBV3-2) combines with J gene TRBJ1-2; D remains ambiguous. The V gene's germline CDR1 is LGHDT and CDR2 YNNKEL (reference sequence). Trimming took off 1 base at V and 8 bases at J, with 17 bases between the two ends. The CDR3 sequence is 15 residues long. Written as DNA, the CDR3 is TGTGCCAGCAGCCAAGGGCAGTCCAAAAGAGGGGGCTACACCTTC. Amino acid sequence: CASSQGQSKRGGYTF.

The chain links TRBV27 to TRBJ1-6; D remains unclear. The CDR3 contains 13 residues. Germline CDR1 MNHEY, CDR2 SMNVEV (reference sequence). The V gene lost 5 bases and the J gene lost 7 bases, with 9 bases spanning the gap. Here the CDR3 DNA reads TGTGCCAGCAGTGCCGGGAGGAATTCACCCCTCCACTTT. Amino acids: CASSAGRNSPLHF.

This chain joins TRBV24-1 and TRBJ2-2, with TRBD2 identical over 8 bases. CDR1 is KGHDR and CDR2 is SFDVKD in the germline V gene. Trimming removed 3 bases from V and 5 bases from J; junction bases left unmatched: 10. CDR3 size: 17 residues. In nucleotides, the CDR3 is TGTGCCACCAGTGATCCCTCCGGGACTAGAAAAACCGGGGAGCTGTTTTTT. Protein: CATSDPSGTRKTGELFF.

The CDR3 region is CASSYGHRTFEETQYF. The CDR3 bases are TGTGCCAGCAGTTACGGACACCGAACGTTTGAAGAGACCCAGTACTTC. The chain joins TRBV6-6 to TRBJ2-5; tentative D call: TRBD1 (5 bases). The CDR3 length is 16 residues. The germline CDR1 and CDR2 sequences are MNHNY and SVGAGI (reference sequence). V lost 2 bases to trimming and J lost 3 bases, with 16 bases between them.

J is TRBJ2-7 and V is TRBV5-1; the D gene is possibly TRBD1 (5 bases). Trimming stripped 0 bases from V and 4 bases from J, with 11 bases between. There are 14 residues in the CDR3. CDR1 SGHRS and CDR2 YFSETQ come from the germline V gene. CDR3 DNA: TGCGCCAGCAGCTTGGGTATAGGGGTTTACGAGCAGTACTTC. It translates to CASSLGIGVYEQYF.

The chain has TRBV6-5 and TRBJ1-6; possibly TRBD1 for D (6 bases). CDR1 is MNHEY, CDR2 SVGAGI, per germline. V dropped 4 bases and J dropped 11 bases, with 15 bases sitting between them. The CDR3 has 14 residues. The CDR3 spells CASSLARGGAPLHF. CDR3 in DNA: TGTGCCAGCAGTTTGGCCCGTGGGGGCGCACCCCTCCACTTT.

J is TRBJ2-3 and V is TRBV30, with D perhaps matching TRBD2 (5 bases). V shed 2 bases and J shed 2 bases, with 14 bases lying between them. This CDR3 is built from 15 residues. CDR1 and CDR2 (germline): GTSNPN, SVGIG (reference sequence). CDR3 coding DNA: TGTGCCTGGAGTCGAGCGGCGCTCCCCACAGATACGCAGTATTTT. Protein product: CAWSRAALPTDTQYF.